The clone carrying this T cell receptor beta chain has a single count. What it recognizes is unknown. The CDR3 is made up of 14 amino acids. Trimming cost V 0 bases and J 6 bases; bases outside gene matches: 1. Germline values: CDR1 SGHTA, CDR2 FQGTGA. With 60 Vbeta and 13 Jbeta primers, the PCR was carried out. The repertoire was sequenced with immunoSEQ multiplex PCR; TCRdb's copy has only in-frame clones and lacks some. This sample has 75,000 to 90,000 clones, with over 65% found just once. The data stem from a study of cytomegalovirus exposure and HLA in healthy donors. Study details: Sequencing of 150 million to 200 million T cells in an earlier analysis found approximately 120 million unique TCR beta sequences.

The study's findings and limits: Per a later analysis, HLA-associated TCR beta chains showed more clonal expansion than other, equally common TCR beta chains. In vitro data verified a few CMV-associated chains as specific for CMV antigens.

Sequences were obtained from PBMCs. The clonotype originates from a man aged 50-59 years in good health and CMV-seronegative. V usage is TRBV7-3 and J usage is TRBJ2-2, with 7 bases fitting TRBD1. The CDR3, as DNA: TGTGCCAGCAGCTTAACCCAGGGGGCCGGGGAGCTGTTTTTT. Its translation: CASSLTQGAGELFF.